This T cell receptor beta chain derives from a study of blood T cell repertoires in COVID-19. Germline CDR1 SGHAT, CDR2 FQNNGV. The CDR3 covers 16 residues. Trimming at V came to 2 bases and at J to 2 bases, leaving 7 bases not matched to a gene. In the original workflow: Scientists estimated how many nucleated cells there were by amplifying reference gene primers. Libraries were prepared by immunoSEQ multiplex PCR; TCRdb keeps only in-frame clonotypes and omits some of them. That table gives V, J and clone size, and the DNA gave D and trimming. The sample holds 250,000 to 300,000 clones; around 85% are singletons and the top ten take roughly 4.6%.

The chain has TRBV11-2 and TRBJ2-3; TRBD2 aligns across 7 bases. This TCR was sampled from a man between 50 and 59 years old with active or convalescent COVID-19. The source material was peripheral blood. Written as DNA, the CDR3 is TGTGCCAGCAGCTTAACCCTAGCGGAGCCCACAGATACGCAGTATTTT. Protein: CASSLTLAEPTDTQYF.